The 21 T cell receptor beta chains below were found in one sample sequenced in a study of cytomegalovirus exposure and HLA in healthy donors. PCR amplification relied on 60 Vbeta primers (plus 13 Jbeta primers). Sequencing used immunoSEQ multiplex PCR; TCRdb keeps in-frame clones, though not all of them. The table lists approximately 140,000 clones, around three quarters of them singletons, with about 3% in the top ten. The sequencing input was PBMCs. These receptors originate from a man aged 40-49 years in good health and CMV-seropositive.

The chain couples TRBV28 to TRBJ1-5; 11 bases are shared with TRBD1. The germline CDR1 and CDR2 sequences are MDHEN and SYDVKM. The V and J ends lost 7 bases and 3 bases, in that order; junction bases with no gene match: 8. The CDR3 loop spans 16 amino acids. The CDR3 sequence is CASTPGTGGNNQPQHF. CDR3 bases: TGTGCCAGCACCCCCGGGACAGGGGGAAACAATCAGCCCCAGCATTTT.

This clone was detected once. J is TRBJ2-1 and V is TRBV11-3; D is ambiguous. CDR3 size: 14 residues. The V and J ends lost 1 base and 4 bases respectively, with 8 bases between them. Germline CDR1 SGHNT, CDR2 YENEEA. CDR3 sequence: CASSLGAEYNEQFF. The CDR3 coding sequence is TGTGCCAGCAGCTTAGGTGCGGAATACAATGAGCAGTTCTTC. Together with reference TRBV11-3 and TRBJ2-1, the CDR3 gives the full variable domain: EAGVVQSPRYKIIEKKQPVAFWCNPISGHNTLYWYLQNLGQGPELLIRYENEEAVDDSQLPKDRFSAERLKGVDSTLKIQPAELGDSAVYLCASSLGAEYNEQFFGPGTRLTVL.

The chain is built from TRBV10-2 and TRBJ1-4, with unresolved D. Germline CDR1 reads WSHSY; CDR2 reads SAAADI. The ends were cut back, 2 bases at V and 8 bases at J, with 6 bases in the middle. The CDR3 contains 12 residues. The CDR3 loop is CASSEAREKLFF. Written as DNA, the CDR3 is TGCGCCAGCAGTGAGGCGAGAGAAAAACTGTTTTTT.

The chain uses TRBV2 and TRBJ1-2; 8 bases align to TRBD1. The CDR3 runs 17 residues. With 2 bases clipped from V and 8 bases from J, the junction kept 16 bases outside the gene matches. CDR1 and CDR2 from the germline V gene are SNHLY and FYNNEI. CDR3 residues: CASSENPTGASAGGYTF. The CDR3 DNA reads TGTGCCAGCAGTGAAAACCCGACAGGGGCCAGCGCCGGGGGCTACACCTTC.

The J gene is TRBJ2-2, the V gene TRBV6-4; maybe TRBD1 (6 bases). CDR3 length: 13 amino acids. Trimming stripped 5 bases from V and 6 bases from J, with 10 bases between. Germline values: CDR1 MRHNA, CDR2 SNTAGT. The CDR3 loop reads CASSSGDAGELFF. CDR3 sequence (DNA): TGTGCCAGCAGTTCAGGGGACGCCGGGGAGCTGTTTTTT.

This chain uses TRBV5-1 with TRBJ2-3, with D possibly matching TRBD1 (7 bases). Trimming cost V 1 base and J 5 bases, with 20 bases left between them. This CDR3 is 17 amino acids long. Germline V gene lookup returns CDR1 SGHRS and CDR2 YFSETQ. CDR3 nucleotides: TGCGCCAGCAGCTTGTTACCACAGGGGACTTCCCAAGATACGCAGTATTTT. Translation gives CASSLLPQGTSQDTQYF.

The chain uses TRBV7-2 and TRBJ2-7; 10 bases align to TRBD2. The germline V gene has CDR1 SGHTA and CDR2 FQGNSA. J was trimmed by 9 bases and V by 3 bases; bases with no gene match: 14. This CDR3 has 16 residues. The CDR3 bases are TGTGCCAGCAGCTTGAGTTTTTCGGGAGCGGGAGGGTTGCAGTACTTC. Its protein product is CASSLSFSGAGGLQYF.

This chain joins TRBV2 and TRBJ2-4; 7 bases map to TRBD1. Germline V gene lookup returns CDR1 SNHLY and CDR2 FYNNEI. V lost 7 bases to trimming and J lost 1 base; unmatched junction nucleotides: 7. This CDR3 spans 15 amino acids. The CDR3 nucleotides are TGTGCCAGCACCAGACAGGGAAGGGCCAAAAACATTCAGTACTTC. Residues: CASTRQGRAKNIQYF.

The rearrangement joins TRBV28 to TRBJ1-2; 9 nucleotides agree with TRBD1. The germline CDR1 and CDR2 sequences are MDHEN and SYDVKM. Trimming removed 11 bases from V and 3 bases from J; junction bases left unmatched: 13. This CDR3 is built from 15 residues. This CDR3 is CAAQGAIRAYYGYTF. The CDR3 DNA reads TGTGCCGCACAGGGGGCCATCAGGGCCTACTATGGCTACACCTTC.

Comments on this clone: Other DNA sequences from this sample encode an identical CDR3 as well. The V and J genes are TRBV6-5 and TRBJ1-2, with a weak D call TRBD1 (6 bases). The CDR3 sequence is 13 residues long. Germline V gene lookup returns CDR1 MNHEY and CDR2 SVGAGI. The ends were cut back, 5 bases at V and 3 bases at J, with 10 bases in the middle. CDR3 in DNA: TGTGCCAGCAGTGAAACAGGGTACTATGGCTACACCTTC. Its translation is CASSETGYYGYTF.

This chain links TRBV18 with TRBJ1-1; 7 bases line up with TRBD1. Germline CDR1 KGHSH, CDR2 LQKENI. This CDR3 spans 14 amino acids. The ends lost 5 bases at V and 4 bases at J; junction bases unmatched: 7. The CDR3: CASSSDRVGTEAFF. The CDR3, as DNA: TGTGCCAGCTCATCAGACAGGGTTGGCACTGAAGCTTTCTTT.

This chain connects TRBV2 to TRBJ1-4; no definite D call. The CDR3 sequence is 13 residues long. V was pared by 0 bases and J by 8 bases, with 7 bases between. Germline-derived CDR1 and CDR2 are SNHLY and FYNNEI. The CDR3 bases are TGTGCCAGCAGTGAAGCGCGTAAGGAAAAACTGTTTTTT. Its protein is CASSEARKEKLFF.

The genes are TRBV15 and TRBJ2-1; no reliable D call. Germline loops: CDR1 LNHNV, CDR2 YYDKDF (reference sequence). CDR3 size: 13 residues. V lost 0 bases to trimming and J lost 8 bases, with 8 bases between them. CDR3 amino acids: CATSRDLSYEQFF. CDR3 coding DNA: TGTGCCACCAGCAGAGATCTCAGTTATGAGCAGTTCTTC.

The chain carries TRBV4-1 and TRBJ1-2; TRBD1 matches 7 bases. This CDR3 comprises 15 residues. Germline trimming cut 2 bases from V and 4 bases from J; bases unmatched to any gene: 7. Germline CDR1 and CDR2: MGHRA and YSYEKL. In DNA, the CDR3 is TGCGCCAGCAGCCAACCATTTGGGACAGTCTATGGCTACACCTTC. This gives the protein CASSQPFGTVYGYTF.

V is TRBV28 and J is TRBJ1-1; the D is unclear. CDR1 MDHEN and CDR2 SYDVKM come from the germline V gene. The CDR3 runs 14 residues. V lost 3 bases, J lost 0 bases, and 8 bases lay in between. In nucleotides, the CDR3 is TGTGCCAGCAGTTTGGCCAGAATGAACACTGAAGCTTTCTTT. This gives the protein CASSLARMNTEAFF.

This clone was recorded a few times. J is TRBJ2-7 and V is TRBV6-5; perhaps TRBD2 as D (5 bases). V was pared by 10 bases and J by 1 base, with 11 bases between. The CDR3 consists of 12 residues. Germline CDR1 MNHEY, CDR2 SVGAGI. CDR3 amino acids: CATTDLSYEQYF. CDR3 in DNA: TGTGCCACAACGGACTTATCCTACGAGCAGTACTTC.

The rearrangement links TRBV11-3 to TRBJ2-5; a possible D gene is TRBD1 (5 bases). Germline V CDR1 and CDR2: SGHNT, YENEEA. The CDR3 sequence is 16 residues long. The ends were cut back, 2 bases at V and 6 bases at J, with 19 bases in the middle. The CDR3 nucleotides are TGTGCCAGCAGCTTACCCCCTGGGCGGCAGGGAAAGACCCAGTACTTC. Its protein product is CASSLPPGRQGKTQYF. Full variable domain (rest looked up from reference TRBV11-3 and TRBJ2-5): EAGVVQSPRYKIIEKKQPVAFWCNPISGHNTLYWYLQNLGQGPELLIRYENEEAVDDSQLPKDRFSAERLKGVDSTLKIQPAELGDSAVYLCASSLPPGRQGKTQYFGPGTRLLVL.

V is TRBV7-3 and J is TRBJ2-2; 10 nucleotides agree with TRBD1. V was pared by 3 bases and J by 5 bases, with 6 bases of the junction left unmatched. Per germline, CDR1 SGHTA and CDR2 FQGTGA. The CDR3 runs 16 residues. The CDR3 coding sequence is TGTGCCAGCAGCTTGGGGGACAGGGGACTAACCGGGGAGCTGTTTTTT. Protein product: CASSLGDRGLTGELFF. The whole variable domain, remainder taken from reference TRBV7-3 and TRBJ2-2, is GAGVSQTPSNKVTEKGKYVELRCDPISGHTALYWYRQSLGQGPEFLIYFQGTGAADDSGLPNDRFFAVRPEGSVSTLKIQRTERGDSAVYLCASSLGDRGLTGELFFGEGSRLTVL.

This clone was detected only once. The rearrangement joins TRBV18 to TRBJ2-7, with TRBD1 as a possible D gene (6 bases). This CDR3 is 14 amino acids long. CDR1 is KGHSH and CDR2 is LQKENI in the germline V gene. V lost 5 bases to trimming and J lost 3 bases, with 14 bases between them. This CDR3 reads CASSGQGLRYEQYF. CDR3 DNA: TGTGCCAGCTCAGGTCAGGGGTTACGCTACGAGCAGTACTTC.

This chain links TRBV5-1 with TRBJ2-7, with TRBD1 matching over 9 bases. The germline CDR1 and CDR2 sequences are SGHRS and YFSETQ. The CDR3 loop spans 15 amino acids. V trimming: 4 bases; J trimming: 5 bases; junction bases outside the gene matches: 10. CDR3 coding DNA: TGCGCCAGCAGCGACGCCGGGACAGGGCTCCACGAGCAGTACTTC. Translated, it gives CASSDAGTGLHEQYF.

This clone was seen once. The chain combines TRBV7-2 with TRBJ1-1; the D gene is possibly TRBD1 (5 bases). Between the trimmed V and J ends, which lost 1 base and 4 bases, there was a span of 13 bases. Germline-derived CDR1 and CDR2 are SGHTA and FQGNSA. The CDR3 extends over 15 amino acids. CDR3 region: CASSLGGRVGTEAFF. Written as DNA, the CDR3 is TGTGCCAGCAGCTTAGGGGGCAGGGTGGGCACTGAAGCTTTCTTT.